This T cell receptor (beta chain) was profiled in a study of blood T cells in healthy people across ages. This CDR3 region has 16 residues. V was cut by 1 base and J by 1 base, with 10 bases left in between. Germline loops: CDR1 SGHAT, CDR2 FQNNGV. PCR was performed a second time for about 6 to 12 cycles using a sample-barcoded 5' primer and a J-beta primer mix. Using its own MiXCR run on the 5' RACE reads, TCRdb lists one record per CDR3 protein. The top ten hold 9.4% of the sample, which has hundreds of thousands of distinct CDR3 sequences, more than 20% seen once. The same sample was also studied in work on T cells of mothers and their children.

This sequence joins TRBV11-2 and TRBJ2-2; no definite D call. Sequencing was performed on blood. This TCR came from a boy between 10 and 17 years old in good health. The CDR3 nucleotides read TGTGCCAGCAGCTTAGTTGCCGGCTTGAACACCGGGGAGCTGTTTTTT. This codes for CASSLVAGLNTGELFF.